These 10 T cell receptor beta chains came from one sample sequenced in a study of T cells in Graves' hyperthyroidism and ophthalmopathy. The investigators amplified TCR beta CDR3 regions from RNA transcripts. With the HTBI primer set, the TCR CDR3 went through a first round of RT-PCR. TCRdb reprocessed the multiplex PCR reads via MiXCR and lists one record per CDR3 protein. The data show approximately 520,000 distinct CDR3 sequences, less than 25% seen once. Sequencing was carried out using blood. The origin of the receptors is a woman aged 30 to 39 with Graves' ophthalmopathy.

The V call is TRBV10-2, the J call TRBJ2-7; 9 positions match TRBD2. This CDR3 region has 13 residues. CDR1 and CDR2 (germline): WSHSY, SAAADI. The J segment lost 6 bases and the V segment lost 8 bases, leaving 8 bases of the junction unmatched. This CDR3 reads CASALAGKREQYF. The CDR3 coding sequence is TGCGCCAGCGCCCTAGCGGGAAAGCGCGAGCAGTACTTC.

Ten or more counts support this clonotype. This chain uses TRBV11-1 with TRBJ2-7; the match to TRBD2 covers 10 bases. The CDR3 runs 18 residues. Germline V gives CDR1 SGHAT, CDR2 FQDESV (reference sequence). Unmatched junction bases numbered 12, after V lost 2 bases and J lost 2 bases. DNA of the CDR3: TGTGCCAGCAGCTTAATTGGCCTTTGGACTAGCGGCGCCTACGAGCAGTACTTC. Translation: CASSLIGLWTSGAYEQYF.

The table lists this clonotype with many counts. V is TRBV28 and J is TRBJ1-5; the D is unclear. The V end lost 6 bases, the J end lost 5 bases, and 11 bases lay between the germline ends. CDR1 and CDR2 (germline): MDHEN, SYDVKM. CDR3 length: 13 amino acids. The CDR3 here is CASRAERDQPQHF. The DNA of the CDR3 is TGTGCCAGCAGGGCCGAGAGGGATCAGCCCCAGCATTTT.

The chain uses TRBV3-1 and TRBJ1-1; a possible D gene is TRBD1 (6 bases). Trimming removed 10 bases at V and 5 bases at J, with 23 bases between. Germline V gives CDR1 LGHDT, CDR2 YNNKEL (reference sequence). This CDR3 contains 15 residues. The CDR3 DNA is TGTGCCACTGAGAGGACAGAGGGAGGGGGTACTGAAGCTTTCTTT. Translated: CATERTEGGGTEAFF.

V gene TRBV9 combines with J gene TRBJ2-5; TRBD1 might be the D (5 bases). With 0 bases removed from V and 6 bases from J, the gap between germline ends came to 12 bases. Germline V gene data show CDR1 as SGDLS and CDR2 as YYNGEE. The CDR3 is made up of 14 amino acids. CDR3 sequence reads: CASSVGAGMKTQYF. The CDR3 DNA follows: TGTGCCAGCAGCGTAGGGGCAGGGATGAAGACCCAGTACTTC. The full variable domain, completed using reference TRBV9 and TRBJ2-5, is DSGVTQTPKHLITATGQRVTLRCSPRSGDLSVYWYQQSLDQGLQFLIQYYNGEERAKGNILERFSAQQFPDLHSELNLSSLELGDSALYFCASSVGAGMKTQYFGPGTRLLVL.

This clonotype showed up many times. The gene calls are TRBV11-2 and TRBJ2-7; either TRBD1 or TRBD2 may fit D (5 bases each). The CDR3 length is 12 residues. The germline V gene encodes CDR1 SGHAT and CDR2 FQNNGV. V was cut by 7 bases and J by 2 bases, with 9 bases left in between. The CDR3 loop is CASKGSPYEQYF. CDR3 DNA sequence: TGTGCCAGCAAGGGGAGCCCCTACGAGCAGTACTTC.

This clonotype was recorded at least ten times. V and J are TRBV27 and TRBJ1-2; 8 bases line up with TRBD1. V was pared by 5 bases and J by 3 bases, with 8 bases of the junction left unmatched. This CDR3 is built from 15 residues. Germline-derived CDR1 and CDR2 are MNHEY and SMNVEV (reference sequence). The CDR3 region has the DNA TGTGCCAGCAGTCCCTTCCCAGGGGGCGACTATGGCTACACCTTC. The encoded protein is CASSPFPGGDYGYTF.

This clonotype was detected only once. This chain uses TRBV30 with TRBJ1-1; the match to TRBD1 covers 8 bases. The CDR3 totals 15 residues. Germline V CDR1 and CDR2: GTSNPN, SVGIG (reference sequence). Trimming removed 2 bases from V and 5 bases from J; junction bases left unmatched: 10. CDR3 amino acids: CAWSPLGQGRTEAFF. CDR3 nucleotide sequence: TGTGCCTGGAGTCCCCTTGGACAGGGCAGGACTGAAGCTTTCTTT.

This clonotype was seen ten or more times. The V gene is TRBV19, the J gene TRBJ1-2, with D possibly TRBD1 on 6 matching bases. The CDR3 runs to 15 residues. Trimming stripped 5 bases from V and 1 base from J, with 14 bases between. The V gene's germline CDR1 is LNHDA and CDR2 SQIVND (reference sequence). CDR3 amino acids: CASSGLDSLNYGYTF. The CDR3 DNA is TGTGCCAGTAGTGGACTGGACAGCCTTAACTATGGCTACACCTTC.

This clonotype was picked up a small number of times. CDR3 amino acids: CASRESGTGVDGYTF. The CDR3 nucleotides read TGCGCCAGCCGCGAGTCGGGGACAGGGGTCGATGGCTACACCTTC. The chain has TRBV5-1 and TRBJ1-2; TRBD1 aligns across 10 bases. This CDR3 has 15 amino acids. Germline CDR1 reads SGHRS; CDR2 reads YFSETQ. V dropped 7 bases and J dropped 6; count of bases not matched to a gene: 12.